A selection of T cell receptor beta chains follows, all from one sample in a study of T cells in Graves' hyperthyroidism and ophthalmopathy. MiXCR was run by TCRdb on the multiplex PCR reads, yielding one entry per CDR3 protein. Among about 350,000 distinct CDR3 sequences, under 20% were seen once, and the ten largest hold about 3.7%. The sequencing input was blood. The receptors derive from a woman aged 18-29 years with Graves' hyperthyroidism. Both conserved end residues are part of each CDR3. D genes are given only for firm matches. The listing skips clone size in some rows; elsewhere it reads once, few, many or a size class.

TRBJ2-5 TRBV12-3/TRBV12-4 13 many TRBD2 TGTGCCAGCAGGCGGGGGGCACAAGAGACCCAGTACTTC CASRRGAQETQYF
TRBJ1-1 TRBV29-1 12 many - TGCAGCTTACAAGATATGAACACTGAAGCCTTCTTT CSLQDMNTEAFF
TRBJ1-5 TRBV7-2 15 many - TGTGCCAGCAGCACTGGGCCATATAGCAATCAGCCCCAGCATTTT CASSTGPYSNQPQHF
TRBJ1-2 TRBV19 18 - TRBD1 TGTGCCAGTAGTATGGATCGGGGGGGACAGGCGGCAAACTATGGCTACACCTTC CASSMDRGGQAANYGYTF
TRBJ1-2 TRBV3-1 14 - - TGTGCCAGCAGCCAAGCCTGGGGGGACTATGGCTACACCTTC CASSQAWGDYGYTF
TRBJ2-7 TRBV14 22 - TRBD2 TGTGCCAGCAGCCGTCCCGGAGGGGGCCTTGGACTAGCGGGAGTGGGAACCTACGAGCAGTACTTC CASSRPGGGLGLAGVGTYEQYF
TRBJ1-1 TRBV20-1 11 - - TGCAGCGCCGGGGTGAACACTGAATCTTTCTTT CSAGVNTESFF
TRBJ1-1 TRBV10-3 13 - TRBD1 TGTGCCATCAGCTCACAGGGGGACACTGAAGCTTTCTTT CAISSQGDTEAFF
TRBJ2-4 TRBV6-1 16 many TRBD2 TGTGCCAGCAGTGATGCAGGCGGGGGGGCCAAAAACATTCAGTACTTC CASSDAGGGAKNIQYF
TRBJ2-2 TRBV27 14 many - TGTGCCAGCAGTCTCGTACTGAACACCGGGGAGCTGTTTTTT CASSLVLNTGELFF
TRBJ2-7 TRBV12-3/TRBV12-4 14 many - TGTGCCAGCCGTTCGGGGCTAGCTCCCCACGAGCAGTACTTC CASRSGLAPHEQYF
TRBJ2-2 TRBV6-1 15 many - TGTGCCAGCAGTGAATGGGGGTACGACACCGGGGAGCTGTTTTTT CASSEWGYDTGELFF
TRBJ2-2 TRBV10-3 16 many - TGTGCCACCAATAGATTAATACAGGGGAACACCGGGGAGCTGTTTTTT CATNRLIQGNTGELFF
TRBJ2-2 TRBV5-5 16 few TRBD2 TGTGCCAGCAGCTCGGGGGGACGGGTTAACACCGGGGAGCTGTTTTTT CASSSGGRVNTGELFF
TRBJ1-5 TRBV20-1 15 many - TGCAGTGCTAGAGCGGCGGGGGGGAGGGACCAGCCCCAGCATTTT CSARAAGGRDQPQHF